This section outlines one T cell receptor (beta chain) sequence together with its context. The target antigen is unknown. The record originates from a study of T-cell memory formation after mild COVID-19. With constant-segment primers, 5'RACE yielded cDNA libraries of TCR alpha and TCR beta that carried sample barcodes and UMIs. TCRdb independently ran MiXCR on the 5' RACE reads; one entry per CDR3 protein. The sample yields 110,000 to 150,000 distinct CDR3 sequences, under 30% seen once. Study outcomes and limitations: Nothing confirmed that second-wave clones peaking on day 37 were specific for SARS-CoV-2.

V lost 6 bases, J lost 6 bases, and 8 bases stayed unmatched. The germline V gene encodes CDR1 SGHAT and CDR2 FQDESV (reference sequence). The CDR3 sequence is 14 residues long. The sequence came from an adult woman who had mild COVID-19 (a few samples of this study predate the infection). Cell type and time point are not known. The sequencing sample was made of PBMCs or a T cell subset sorted from them (not recorded which). The chain employs TRBV11-1 and TRBJ2-7, with 10 bases that match TRBD1. CDR3 region: CASRYGTGVGEQYF. The CDR3 coding sequence is TGTGCCAGCAGGTATGGGACAGGGGTCGGCGAGCAGTACTTC.